This T cell receptor beta chain is drawn from a study of T cell responses to AZD1222 COVID-19 vaccine. Looking at the study overall: Whether given at about 4 or about 12 weeks, second doses were pooled. General study points: Repertoire sampling occurred only after the peak T cell response.

Worth noting for this clone: The antigen remains undetermined.

The method was immunoSEQ multiplex PCR; TCRdb's version includes in-frame clones alone and lacks a portion of them. The repertoire consists of about 180,000 clones, with around 90% occurring once and the leading ten covering about 0.53%. V was pared by 3 bases and J by 5 bases, with 12 bases of the junction left unmatched. The CDR3 totals 16 residues. Per germline, CDR1 SGDLS and CDR2 YYNGEE. The sequence was obtained from an adult in good health. The material sequenced was peripheral blood, taken on day 0 of AZD1222 vaccination. The chain carries TRBV9 and TRBJ2-5; 8 bases are shared with TRBD1. The chain's CDR3 is CASSAGDRPGRETQYF. CDR3 nucleotides: TGTGCCAGCAGCGCCGGGGACAGGCCCGGGCGGGAGACCCAGTACTTC.